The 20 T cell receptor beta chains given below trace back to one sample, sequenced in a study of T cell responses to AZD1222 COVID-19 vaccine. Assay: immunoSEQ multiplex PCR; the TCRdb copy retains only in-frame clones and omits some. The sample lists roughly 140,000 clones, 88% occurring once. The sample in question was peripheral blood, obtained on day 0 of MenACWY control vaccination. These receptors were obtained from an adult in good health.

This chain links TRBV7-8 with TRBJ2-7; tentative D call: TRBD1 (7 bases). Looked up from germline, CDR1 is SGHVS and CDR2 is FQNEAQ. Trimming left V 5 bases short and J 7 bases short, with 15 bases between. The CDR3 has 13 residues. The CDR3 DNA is TGTGCCAGCAGCCCGGAACAGGGGAGGGAGCAGTACTTC. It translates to CASSPEQGREQYF.

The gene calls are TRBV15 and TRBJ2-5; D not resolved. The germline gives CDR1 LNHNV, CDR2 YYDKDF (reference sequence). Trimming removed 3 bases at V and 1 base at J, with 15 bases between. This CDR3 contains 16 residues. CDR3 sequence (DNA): TGTGCCACCAGCAGGGACCCATATGGCTCCCAAGAGACCCAGTACTTC. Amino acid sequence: CATSRDPYGSQETQYF.

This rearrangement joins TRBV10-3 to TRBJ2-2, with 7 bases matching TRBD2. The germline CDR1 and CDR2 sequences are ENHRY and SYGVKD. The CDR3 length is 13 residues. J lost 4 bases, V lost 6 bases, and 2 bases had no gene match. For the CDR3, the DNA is TGTGCCATCAGAGGGACTACCACCGGGGAGCTGTTTTTT. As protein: CAIRGTTTGELFF.

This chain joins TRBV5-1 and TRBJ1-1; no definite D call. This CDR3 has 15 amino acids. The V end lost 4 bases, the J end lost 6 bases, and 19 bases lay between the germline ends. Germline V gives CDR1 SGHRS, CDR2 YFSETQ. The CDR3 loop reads CASSPNAGGLAEAFF. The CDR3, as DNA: TGCGCCAGCAGCCCAAACGCAGGCGGCCTCGCTGAAGCTTTCTTT.

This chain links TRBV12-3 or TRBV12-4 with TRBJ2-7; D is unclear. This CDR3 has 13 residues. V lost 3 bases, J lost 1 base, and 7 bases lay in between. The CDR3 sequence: CASSFATSYEQYF. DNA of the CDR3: TGTGCCAGCAGTTTTGCTACTTCCTACGAGCAGTACTTC.

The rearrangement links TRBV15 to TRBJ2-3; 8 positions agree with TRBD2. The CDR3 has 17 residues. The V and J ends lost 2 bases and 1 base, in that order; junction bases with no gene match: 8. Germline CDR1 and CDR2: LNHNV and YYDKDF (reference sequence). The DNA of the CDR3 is TGTGCCACCAGCAGAACGAAGCGGGAGAGTCGCACAGATACGCAGTATTTT. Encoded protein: CATSRTKRESRTDTQYF. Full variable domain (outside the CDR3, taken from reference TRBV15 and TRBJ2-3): DAMVIQNPRYQVTQFGKPVTLSCSQTLNHNVMYWYQQKSSQAPKLLFHYYDKDFNNEADTPDNFQSRRPNTSFCFLDIRSPGLGDTAMYLCATSRTKRESRTDTQYFGPGTRLTVL.

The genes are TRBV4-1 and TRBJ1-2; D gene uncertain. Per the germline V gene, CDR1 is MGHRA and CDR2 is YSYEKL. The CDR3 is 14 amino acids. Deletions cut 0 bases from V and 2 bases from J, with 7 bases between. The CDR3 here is CASSQDPGNYGYTF. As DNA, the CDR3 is TGCGCCAGCAGCCAAGATCCGGGGAACTATGGCTACACCTTC.

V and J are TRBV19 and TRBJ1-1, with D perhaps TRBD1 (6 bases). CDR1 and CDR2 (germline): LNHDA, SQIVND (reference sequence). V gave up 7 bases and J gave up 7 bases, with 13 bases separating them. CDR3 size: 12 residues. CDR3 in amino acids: CASTRGGIEAFF. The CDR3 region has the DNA TGTGCCAGTACAAGAGGGGGTATTGAAGCTTTCTTT.

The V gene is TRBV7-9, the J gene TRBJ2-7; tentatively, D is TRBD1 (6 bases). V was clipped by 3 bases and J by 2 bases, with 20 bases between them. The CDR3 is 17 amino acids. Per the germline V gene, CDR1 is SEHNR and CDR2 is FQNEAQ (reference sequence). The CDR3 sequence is CASSLISVWDKAYEQYF. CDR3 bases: TGTGCCAGCAGCTTGATTAGCGTGTGGGACAAGGCCTACGAGCAGTACTTC.

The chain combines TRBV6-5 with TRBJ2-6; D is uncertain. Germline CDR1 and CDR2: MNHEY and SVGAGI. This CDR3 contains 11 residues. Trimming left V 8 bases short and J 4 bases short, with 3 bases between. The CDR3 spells CASQGANVLTF. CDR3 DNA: TGTGCCAGCCAGGGGGCCAACGTCCTGACTTTC.

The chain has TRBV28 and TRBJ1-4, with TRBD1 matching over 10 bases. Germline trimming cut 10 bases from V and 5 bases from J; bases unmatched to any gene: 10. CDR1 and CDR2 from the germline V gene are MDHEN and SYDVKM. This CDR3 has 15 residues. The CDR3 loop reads CAIAGTGVGNEKLFF. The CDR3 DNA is TGTGCCATCGCCGGGACAGGGGTCGGAAATGAAAAACTGTTTTTT.

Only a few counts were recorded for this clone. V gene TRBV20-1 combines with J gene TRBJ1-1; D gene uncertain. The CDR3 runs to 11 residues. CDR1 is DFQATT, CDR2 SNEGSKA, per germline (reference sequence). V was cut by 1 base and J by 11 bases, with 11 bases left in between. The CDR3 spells CSARVWKNAFF. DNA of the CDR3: TGCAGTGCTAGAGTTTGGAAGAACGCTTTCTTT.

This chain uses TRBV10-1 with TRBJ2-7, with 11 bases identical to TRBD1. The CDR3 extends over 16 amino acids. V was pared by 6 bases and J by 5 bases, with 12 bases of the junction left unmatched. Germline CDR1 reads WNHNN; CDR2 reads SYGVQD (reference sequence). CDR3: CASRGVRDRGFHEQYF. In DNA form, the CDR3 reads TGCGCCAGCAGAGGTGTGCGGGACAGGGGGTTCCACGAGCAGTACTTC.

The CDR3 here is CASSLSQTYEQYF. The CDR3 DNA reads TGTGCCAGCAGTTTATCCCAGACCTACGAGCAGTACTTC. This chain joins TRBV27 and TRBJ2-7; D not resolved. Germline CDR1 is MNHEY and CDR2 is SMNVEV (reference sequence). V dropped 0 bases and J dropped 2 bases, with 5 bases sitting between them. The CDR3 runs 13 residues.

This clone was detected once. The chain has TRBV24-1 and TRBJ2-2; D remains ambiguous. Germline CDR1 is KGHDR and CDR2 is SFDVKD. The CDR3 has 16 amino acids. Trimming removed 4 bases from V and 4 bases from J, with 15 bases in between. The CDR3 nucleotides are TGTGCCACCAGTGACCCCCAATATCCGGGCACCGGGGAGCTGTTTTTT. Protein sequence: CATSDPQYPGTGELFF.

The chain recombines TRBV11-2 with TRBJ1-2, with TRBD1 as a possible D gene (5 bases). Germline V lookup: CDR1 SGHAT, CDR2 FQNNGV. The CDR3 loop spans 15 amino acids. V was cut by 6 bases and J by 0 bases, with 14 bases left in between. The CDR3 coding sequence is TGTGCCAGCAGACGGGGGACGGGGTCTAACTATGGCTACACCTTC. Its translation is CASRRGTGSNYGYTF.

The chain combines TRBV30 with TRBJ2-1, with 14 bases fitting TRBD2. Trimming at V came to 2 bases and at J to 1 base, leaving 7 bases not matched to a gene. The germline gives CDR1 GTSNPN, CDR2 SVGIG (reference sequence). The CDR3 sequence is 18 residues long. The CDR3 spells CAWSPWTSGGSSYNEQFF. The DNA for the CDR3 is TGTGCCTGGAGTCCATGGACTAGCGGGGGGTCTTCCTACAATGAGCAGTTCTTC.

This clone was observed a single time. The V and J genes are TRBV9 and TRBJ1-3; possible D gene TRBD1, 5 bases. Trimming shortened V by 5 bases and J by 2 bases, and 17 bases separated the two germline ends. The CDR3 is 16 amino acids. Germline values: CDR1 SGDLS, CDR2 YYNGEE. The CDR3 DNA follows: TGTGCCAGCAGTCGGACAATGGAGGGGCCTGGAAACACCATATATTTT. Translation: CASSRTMEGPGNTIYF.

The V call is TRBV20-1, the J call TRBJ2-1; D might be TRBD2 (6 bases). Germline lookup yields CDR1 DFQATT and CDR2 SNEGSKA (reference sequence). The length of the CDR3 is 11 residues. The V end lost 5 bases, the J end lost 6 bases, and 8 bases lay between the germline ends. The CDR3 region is CSARLVNEQFF. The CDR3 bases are TGCAGTGCTCGACTAGTCAATGAGCAGTTCTTC.

DNA of the CDR3: TGTGCCAGCAGTCTCCGACAGGGTTTCTATGGCTACACCTTC. This encodes CASSLRQGFYGYTF. The V call is TRBV6-5, the J call TRBJ1-2; 7 bases match TRBD1. CDR3 length equals 14 residues. The V segment lost 5 bases and the J segment 4 bases; nucleotides outside the gene matches: 7. The V gene's germline CDR1 is MNHEY and CDR2 SVGAGI.